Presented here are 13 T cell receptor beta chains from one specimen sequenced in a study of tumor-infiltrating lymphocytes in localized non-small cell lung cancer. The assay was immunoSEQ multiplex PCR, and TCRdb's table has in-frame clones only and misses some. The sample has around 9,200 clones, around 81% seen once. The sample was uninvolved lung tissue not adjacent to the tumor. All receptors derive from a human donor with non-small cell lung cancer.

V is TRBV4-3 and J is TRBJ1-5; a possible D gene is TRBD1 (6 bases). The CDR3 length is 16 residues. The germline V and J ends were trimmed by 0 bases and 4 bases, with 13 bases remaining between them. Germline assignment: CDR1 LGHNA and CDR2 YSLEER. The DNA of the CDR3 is TGCGCCAGCAGCCAAGATATCAGGGGTGGTAATCAGCCCCAGCATTTT. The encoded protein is CASSQDIRGGNQPQHF.

The CDR3 DNA sequence: TGCAGCGTCAAGGGGAGAGACAGGGGTAGCACAGATACGCAGTATTTT. It translates to CSVKGRDRGSTDTQYF. The chain recombines TRBV29-1 with TRBJ2-3, with 8 bases fitting TRBD1. V trimming: 6 bases; J trimming: 0 bases; junction bases outside the gene matches: 11. Germline values: CDR1 SQVTM, CDR2 ANQGSEA. The CDR3 has 16 amino acids.

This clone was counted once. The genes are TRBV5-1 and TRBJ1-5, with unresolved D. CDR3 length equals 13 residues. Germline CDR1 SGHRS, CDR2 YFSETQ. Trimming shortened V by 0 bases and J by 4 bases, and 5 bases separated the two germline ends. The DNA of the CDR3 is TGCGCCAGCAGCTTGGAATTGAATCAGCCCCAGCATTTT. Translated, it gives CASSLELNQPQHF.

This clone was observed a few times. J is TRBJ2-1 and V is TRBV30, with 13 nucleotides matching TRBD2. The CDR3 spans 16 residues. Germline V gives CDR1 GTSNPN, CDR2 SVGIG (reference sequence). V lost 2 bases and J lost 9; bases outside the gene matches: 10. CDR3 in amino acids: CAWSPPGLAGRSEQFF. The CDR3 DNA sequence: TGTGCCTGGAGTCCCCCGGGACTAGCGGGAAGATCTGAGCAGTTCTTC.

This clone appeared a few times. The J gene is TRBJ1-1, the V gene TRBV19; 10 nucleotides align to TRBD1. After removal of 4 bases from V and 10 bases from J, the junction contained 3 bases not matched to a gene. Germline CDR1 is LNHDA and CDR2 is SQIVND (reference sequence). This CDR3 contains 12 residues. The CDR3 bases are TGTGCCAGTAGTAGTCGGACAGGGGGAGCTTTCTTT. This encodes CASSSRTGGAFF.

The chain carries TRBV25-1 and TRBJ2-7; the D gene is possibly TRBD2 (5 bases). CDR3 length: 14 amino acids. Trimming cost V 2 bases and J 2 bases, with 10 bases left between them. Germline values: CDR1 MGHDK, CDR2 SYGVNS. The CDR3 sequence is CASSEEDGAYEQYF. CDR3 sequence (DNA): TGTGCCAGCAGTGAAGAAGACGGGGCCTACGAGCAGTACTTC.

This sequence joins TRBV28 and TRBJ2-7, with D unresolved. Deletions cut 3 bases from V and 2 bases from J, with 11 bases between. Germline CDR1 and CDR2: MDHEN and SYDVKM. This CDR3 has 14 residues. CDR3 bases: TGTGCCAGCAGTTTTCCCAACGCCCCCTACGAGCAGTACTTC. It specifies CASSFPNAPYEQYF.

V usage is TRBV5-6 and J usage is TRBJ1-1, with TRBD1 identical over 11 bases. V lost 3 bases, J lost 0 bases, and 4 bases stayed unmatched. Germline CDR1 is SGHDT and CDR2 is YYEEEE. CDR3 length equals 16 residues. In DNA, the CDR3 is TGTGCCAGCAGCTCGGACAGGGGGCGGGTGAACACTGAAGCTTTCTTT. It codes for CASSSDRGRVNTEAFF.

The CDR3 region is CASSPKGVSYNEQFF. CDR3 bases: TGTGCCAGCAGCCCAAAGGGGGTATCCTACAATGAGCAGTTCTTC. This chain links TRBV7-2 with TRBJ2-1; D may be TRBD1 (6 bases). In germline, CDR1 is SGHTA, CDR2 FQGNSA. The V and J ends lost 5 bases and 1 base respectively, with 12 bases between them. The CDR3 sequence is 15 residues long.

The CDR3 is CASSQAYLASAYEQYF. Here the CDR3 DNA reads TGCGCCAGCAGCCAAGCGTACCTAGCGTCGGCCTACGAGCAGTACTTC. This rearrangement joins TRBV4-1 to TRBJ2-7, with D perhaps TRBD2 (6 bases). V was clipped by 1 base and J by 2 bases, with 15 bases between them. Germline V CDR1 and CDR2: MGHRA, YSYEKL. The CDR3 totals 16 residues.

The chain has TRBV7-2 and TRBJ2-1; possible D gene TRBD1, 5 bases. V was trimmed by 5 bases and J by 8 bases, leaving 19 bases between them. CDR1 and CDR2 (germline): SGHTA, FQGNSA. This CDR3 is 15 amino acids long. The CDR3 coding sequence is TGTGCCAGCAGCCCCTCAGGGTTGGGTCTCGATGAGCAGTTCTTC. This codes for CASSPSGLGLDEQFF.

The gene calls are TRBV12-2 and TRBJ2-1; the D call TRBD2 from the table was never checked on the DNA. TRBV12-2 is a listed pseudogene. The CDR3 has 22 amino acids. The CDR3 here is CASRPKGGQGPLKREGLREQFF. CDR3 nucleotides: TGTGCAAGTCGCCCAAAGGGGGGACAGGGCCCATTAAAGCGGGAGGGCCTAAGAGAGCAGTTCTTC.

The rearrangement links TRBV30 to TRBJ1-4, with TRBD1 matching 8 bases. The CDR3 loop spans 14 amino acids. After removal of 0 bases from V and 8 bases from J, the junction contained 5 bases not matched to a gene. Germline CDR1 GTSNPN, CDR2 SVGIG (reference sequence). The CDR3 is CAWSVGQGEEKLFF. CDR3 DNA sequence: TGTGCCTGGAGTGTAGGACAGGGAGAGGAAAAACTGTTTTTT.